These 11 T cell receptor beta chains were sequenced from one sample in a study of PD-L1 blockade in urothelial cancer. Assay: immunoSEQ multiplex PCR; the TCRdb copy retains only in-frame clones and omits some. The data hold around 20,000 clones, with about 86% observed a single time. The sample here was PBMCs, taken around atezolizumab (anti-PD-L1) treatment. The source is a man between 50 and 59 years old with urothelial cancer.

Only one count was recorded for this clone. The sample holds other DNA sequences that translate to the same CDR3. The V and J genes are TRBV27 and TRBJ1-2; D gene unclear. CDR3 length: 13 residues. Trimming stripped 3 bases from V and 0 bases from J, with 5 bases between. Germline CDR1 and CDR2: MNHEY and SMNVEV (reference sequence). In nucleotides, the CDR3 is TGTGCCAGCAGTTTGTATACTAACTATGGCTACACCTTC. It encodes CASSLYTNYGYTF.

This clone was counted a few times. The chain is built from TRBV7-9 and TRBJ2-7; D may be TRBD2 (5 bases). V lost 4 bases, J lost 3 bases, and 10 bases lay in between. The CDR3 is made up of 13 amino acids. Germline CDR1 reads SEHNR; CDR2 reads FQNEAQ (reference sequence). The CDR3 loop is CASSSDWFYEQYF. The CDR3, as DNA: TGTGCCAGCAGCTCGGACTGGTTCTACGAGCAGTACTTC. The complete variable domain, with remaining parts taken from reference TRBV7-9 and TRBJ2-7, reads DTGVSQNPRHKITKRGQNVTFRCDPISEHNRLYWYRQTLGQGPEFLTYFQNEAQLEKSRLLSDRFSAERPKGSFSTLEIQRTEQGDSAMYLCASSSDWFYEQYFGPGTRLTVT.

This sequence joins TRBV4-1 and TRBJ2-3; TRBD1 matches at 8 bases. CDR1 and CDR2 from the germline V gene are MGHRA and YSYEKL. The CDR3 length is 15 residues. Trimming took 0 bases from V and 6 from J; bases not matched to a gene: 5. The CDR3 spells CASSQEERQGDTQYF. CDR3 DNA: TGCGCCAGCAGCCAAGAGGAAAGACAGGGGGATACGCAGTATTTT.

The chain is built from TRBV7-2 and TRBJ2-5; maybe TRBD2 (6 bases). The CDR3 runs to 13 residues. Trimming took off 7 bases at V and 5 bases at J, with 14 bases between the two ends. Germline CDR1 reads SGHTA; CDR2 reads FQGNSA. CDR3 DNA sequence: TGTGCCAGCACCGAGGGGAGGCGGGAGACCCAGTACTTC. It yields the protein CASTEGRRETQYF.

This clone was detected only once. Compared with germline, one end of the junction differs, possibly owing to a read error. The chain carries TRBV5-1 and TRBJ1-5; possible D gene TRBD1, 5 bases. The CDR3 has 14 residues. The germline CDR1 and CDR2 sequences are SGHRS and YFSETQ. CDR3 protein: CASRLAGPEQPQHF. The CDR3 bases are TGCGCCAGCAGATTGGCAGGGCCGGAACAGCCCCAGCATTTT.

The chain carries TRBV6-5 and TRBJ1-6, with 8 bases matching TRBD1. The ends lost 5 bases at V and 4 bases at J; junction bases unmatched: 4. Germline CDR1 reads MNHEY; CDR2 reads SVGAGI. This CDR3 spans 15 amino acids. The CDR3 sequence: CASSTGTGYNSPLHF. The CDR3, as DNA: TGTGCCAGCAGTACCGGGACAGGATATAATTCACCCCTCCACTTT.

Details on this clone: Other nucleotide sequences in the sample specify the same CDR3. The gene calls are TRBV6-5 and TRBJ1-5; 10 bases match TRBD1. The CDR3 spans 13 residues. The junction had 1 base not matched to a gene; V was cut back by 6 bases and J by 5 bases. Germline loops: CDR1 MNHEY, CDR2 SVGAGI. The CDR3 sequence: CASRGQGDQPQHF. The CDR3 DNA is TGTGCCAGCAGAGGACAGGGGGATCAGCCCCAGCATTTT.

CDR3 in amino acids: CATSPLAGQTGELFF. DNA of the CDR3: TGTGCCACCTCCCCGCTAGCGGGACAGACCGGGGAGCTGTTTTTT. The V and J genes are TRBV10-3 and TRBJ2-2; 9 positions match TRBD2. The germline V gene encodes CDR1 ENHRY and CDR2 SYGVKD. CDR3 size: 15 residues. V lost 10 bases to trimming and J lost 5 bases; unmatched junction nucleotides: 11.

The V gene is TRBV5-4, the J gene TRBJ2-5; the D gene is possibly TRBD1 (6 bases). Germline CDR1 SGHNT, CDR2 YYREEE (reference sequence). This CDR3 region has 13 residues. Trimming shortened V by 10 bases and J by 2 bases, and 15 bases separated the two germline ends. CDR3 DNA sequence: TGTGCCTTACGGACAGATACTCAAGAGACCCAGTACTTC. This translates into CALRTDTQETQYF.

The CDR3 sequence: CASSLGGQLFVQYF. CDR3 DNA sequence: TGTGCCAGCAGCTTAGGGGGACAGCTTTTCGTGCAGTACTTC. The chain has TRBV7-9 and TRBJ2-7; TRBD1 aligns across 7 bases. There are 14 residues in the CDR3. Germline V gene sequence: CDR1 SEHNR, CDR2 FQNEAQ (reference sequence). Trimming at V came to 1 base and at J to 9 bases, leaving 9 bases not matched to a gene.

This clone was seen only once. The genes are TRBV19 and TRBJ2-7; 7 bases are shared with TRBD1. The germline V gene encodes CDR1 LNHDA and CDR2 SQIVND (reference sequence). The V gene end was trimmed by 4 bases and the J gene end by 5 bases; junction bases not matched to a gene: 11. This CDR3 contains 15 residues. The CDR3 reads CASSTQPGQLNEQYF. CDR3 DNA: TGTGCCAGTAGTACTCAACCGGGACAGCTAAACGAGCAGTACTTC.